Included here is one TCR beta chain sequence, with context. V lost 4 bases and J lost 8; bases outside the gene matches: 12. Germline V gives CDR1 GTSNPN, CDR2 SVGIG (reference sequence). The CDR3 spans 15 residues. The repertoire was sequenced with immunoSEQ multiplex PCR; TCRdb's copy has only in-frame clones and lacks some. The sample lists about 110,000 clones, less than 80% occurring once. This entry is derived from a study of blood T cell repertoires in COVID-19. Study information: From the United States, Italy and Spain came samples of acute and convalescent COVID-19.

The J gene is TRBJ1-4, the V gene TRBV30, with 8 bases aligning to TRBD1. The source of this sequence is an elderly man with COVID-19, enrolled during active disease. The sample consisted of peripheral blood. This CDR3 reads CAWTGGSYLGEKLFF. CDR3 nucleotides: TGTGCCTGGACAGGGGGCTCCTACCTTGGGGAAAAACTGTTTTTT.